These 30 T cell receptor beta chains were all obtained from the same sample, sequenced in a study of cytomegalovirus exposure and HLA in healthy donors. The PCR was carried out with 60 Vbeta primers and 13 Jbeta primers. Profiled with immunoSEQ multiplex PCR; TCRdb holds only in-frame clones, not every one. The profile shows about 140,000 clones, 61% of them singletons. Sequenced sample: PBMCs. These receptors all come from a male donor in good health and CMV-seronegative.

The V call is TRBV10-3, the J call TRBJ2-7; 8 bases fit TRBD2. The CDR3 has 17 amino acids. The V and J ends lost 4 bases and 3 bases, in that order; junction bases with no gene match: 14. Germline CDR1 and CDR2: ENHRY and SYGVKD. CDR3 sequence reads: CAISVWRIAGKFYEQYF. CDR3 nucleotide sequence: TGTGCCATCAGTGTATGGAGAATAGCGGGGAAATTCTACGAGCAGTACTTC.

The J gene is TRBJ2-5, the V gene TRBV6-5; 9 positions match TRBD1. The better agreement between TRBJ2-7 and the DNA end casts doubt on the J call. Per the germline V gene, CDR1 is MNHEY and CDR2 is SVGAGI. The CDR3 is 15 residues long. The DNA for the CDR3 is TGTGCCAGCAGTTACTCAGGGACAGGGATGTACGAGCAGTACTTC. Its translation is CASSYSGTGMYEQYF.

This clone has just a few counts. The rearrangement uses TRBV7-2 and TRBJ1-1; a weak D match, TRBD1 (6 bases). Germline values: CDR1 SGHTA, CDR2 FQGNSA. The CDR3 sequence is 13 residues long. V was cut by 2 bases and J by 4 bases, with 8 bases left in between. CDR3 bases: TGTGCCAGCAGCTTAAGCAGGGGCACTGAAGCTTTCTTT. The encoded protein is CASSLSRGTEAFF.

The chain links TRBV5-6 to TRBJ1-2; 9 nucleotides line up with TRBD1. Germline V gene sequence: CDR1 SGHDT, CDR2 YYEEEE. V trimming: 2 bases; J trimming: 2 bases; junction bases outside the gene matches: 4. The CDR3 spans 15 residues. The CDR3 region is CASSFTGTGNYGYTF. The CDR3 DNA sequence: TGTGCCAGCAGCTTCACCGGGACAGGGAACTATGGCTACACCTTC.

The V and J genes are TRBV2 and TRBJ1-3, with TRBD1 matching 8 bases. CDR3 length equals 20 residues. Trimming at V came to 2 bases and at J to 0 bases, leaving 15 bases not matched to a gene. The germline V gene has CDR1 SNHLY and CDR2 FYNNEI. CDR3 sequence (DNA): TGTGCCAGCAGTGAATATAGGACAGGGACCCCTAAGTCCTCTGGAAACACCATATATTTT. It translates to CASSEYRTGTPKSSGNTIYF.

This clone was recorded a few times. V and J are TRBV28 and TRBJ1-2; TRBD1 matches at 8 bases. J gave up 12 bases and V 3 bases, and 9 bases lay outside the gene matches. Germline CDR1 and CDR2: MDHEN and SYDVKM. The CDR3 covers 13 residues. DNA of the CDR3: TGTGCCAGCAGTTTTGGGAGTACAGGGGGTAACACCTTC. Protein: CASSFGSTGGNTF.

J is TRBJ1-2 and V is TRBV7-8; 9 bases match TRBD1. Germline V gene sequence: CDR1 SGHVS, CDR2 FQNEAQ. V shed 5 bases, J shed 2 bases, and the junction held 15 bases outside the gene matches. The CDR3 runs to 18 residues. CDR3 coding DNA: TGTGCCAGCAGCCGTCCCGCCCCGGGACAGGGCGAGAACTATGGCTACACCTTC. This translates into CASSRPAPGQGENYGYTF. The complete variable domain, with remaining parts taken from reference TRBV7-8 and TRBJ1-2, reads GAGVSQSPRYKVAKRGQDVALRCDPISGHVSLFWYQQALGQGPEFLTYFQNEAQLDKSGLPSDRFFAERPEGSVSTLKIQRTQQEDSAVYLCASSRPAPGQGENYGYTFGSGTRLTVV.

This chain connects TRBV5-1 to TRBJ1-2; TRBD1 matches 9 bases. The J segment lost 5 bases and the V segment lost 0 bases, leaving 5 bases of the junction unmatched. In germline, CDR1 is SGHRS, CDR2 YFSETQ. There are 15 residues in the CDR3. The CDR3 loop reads CASSLVGGQGYGYTF. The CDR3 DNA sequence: TGCGCCAGCAGCTTGGTAGGTGGACAGGGGTATGGCTACACCTTC.

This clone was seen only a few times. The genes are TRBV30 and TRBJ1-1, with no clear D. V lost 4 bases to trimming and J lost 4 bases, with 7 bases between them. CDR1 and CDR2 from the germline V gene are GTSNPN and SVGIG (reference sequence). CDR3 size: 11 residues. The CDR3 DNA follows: TGTGCCTGGATACGGAGCACTGAAGCTTTCTTT. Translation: CAWIRSTEAFF. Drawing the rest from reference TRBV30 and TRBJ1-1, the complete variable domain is SQTIHQWPATLVQPVGSPLSLECTVEGTSNPNLYWYRQAAGRGLQLLFYSVGIGQISSEVPQNLSASRPQDRQFILSSKKLLLSDSGFYLCAWIRSTEAFFGQGTRLTVV.

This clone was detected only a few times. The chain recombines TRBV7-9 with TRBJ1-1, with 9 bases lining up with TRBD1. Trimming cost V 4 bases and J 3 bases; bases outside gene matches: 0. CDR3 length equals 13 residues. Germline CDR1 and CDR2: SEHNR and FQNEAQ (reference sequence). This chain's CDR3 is CASSWTGDTEAFF. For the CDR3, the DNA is TGTGCCAGCAGCTGGACAGGGGACACTGAAGCTTTCTTT.

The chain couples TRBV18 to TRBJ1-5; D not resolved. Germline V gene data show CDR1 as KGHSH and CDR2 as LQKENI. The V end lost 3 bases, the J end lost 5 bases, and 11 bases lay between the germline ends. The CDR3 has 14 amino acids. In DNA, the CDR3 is TGTGCCAGCTCACCCCTAGGCGTCGATCAGCCCCAGCATTTT. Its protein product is CASSPLGVDQPQHF. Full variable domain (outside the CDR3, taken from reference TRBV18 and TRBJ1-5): NAGVMQNPRHLVRRRGQEARLRCSPMKGHSHVYWYRQLPEEGLKFMVYLQKENIIDESGMPKERFSAEFPKEGPSILRIQQVVRGDSAAYFCASSPLGVDQPQHFGDGTRLSIL.

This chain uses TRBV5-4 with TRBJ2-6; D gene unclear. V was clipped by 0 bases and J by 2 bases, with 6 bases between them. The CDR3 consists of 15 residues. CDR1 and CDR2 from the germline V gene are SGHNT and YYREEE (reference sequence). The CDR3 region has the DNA TGTGCCAGCAGCTTGGTGGTAGCTGGGGCCAACGTCCTGACTTTC. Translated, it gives CASSLVVAGANVLTF.

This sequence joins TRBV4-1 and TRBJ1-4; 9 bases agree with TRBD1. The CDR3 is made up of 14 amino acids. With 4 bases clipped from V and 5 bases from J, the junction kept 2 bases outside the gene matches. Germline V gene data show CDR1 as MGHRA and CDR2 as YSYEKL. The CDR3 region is CASSPGTGNEKLFF. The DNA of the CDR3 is TGCGCCAGCAGCCCCGGGACAGGGAATGAAAAACTGTTTTTT.

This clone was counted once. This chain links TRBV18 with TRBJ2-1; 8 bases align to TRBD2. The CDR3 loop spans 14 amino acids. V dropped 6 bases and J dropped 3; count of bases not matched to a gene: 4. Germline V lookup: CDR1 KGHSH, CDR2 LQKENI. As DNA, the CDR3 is TGTGCCAGCTCCGTAGCGGGGCGCTACAATGAGCAGTTCTTC. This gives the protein CASSVAGRYNEQFF.

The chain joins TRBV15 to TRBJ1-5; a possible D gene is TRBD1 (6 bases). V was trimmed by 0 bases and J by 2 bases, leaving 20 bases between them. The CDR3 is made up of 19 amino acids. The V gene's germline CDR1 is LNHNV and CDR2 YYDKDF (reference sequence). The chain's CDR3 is CATSRDLSTSGQRNQPQHF. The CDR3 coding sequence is TGTGCCACCAGCAGAGATCTCTCGACCAGTGGACAGCGCAATCAGCCCCAGCATTTT.

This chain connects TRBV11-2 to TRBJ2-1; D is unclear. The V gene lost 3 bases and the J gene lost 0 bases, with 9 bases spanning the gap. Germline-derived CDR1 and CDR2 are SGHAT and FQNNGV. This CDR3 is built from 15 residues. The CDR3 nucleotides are TGTGCCAGCAGCTTGAGGAGTAGCTCCTACAATGAGCAGTTCTTC. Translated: CASSLRSSSYNEQFF.

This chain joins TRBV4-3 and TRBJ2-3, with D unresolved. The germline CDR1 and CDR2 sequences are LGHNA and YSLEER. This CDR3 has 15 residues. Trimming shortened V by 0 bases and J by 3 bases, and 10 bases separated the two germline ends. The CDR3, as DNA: TGCGCCAGCAGCCAAGAGGCCCTTACAACAGATACGCAGTATTTT. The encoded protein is CASSQEALTTDTQYF.

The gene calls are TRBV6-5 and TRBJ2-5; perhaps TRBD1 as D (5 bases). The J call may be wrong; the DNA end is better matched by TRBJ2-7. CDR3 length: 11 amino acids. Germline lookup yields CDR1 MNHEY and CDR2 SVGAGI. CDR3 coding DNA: TGTGCCAGCACGCAGGGCCACGAGCAGTACTTC. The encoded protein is CASTQGHEQYF.

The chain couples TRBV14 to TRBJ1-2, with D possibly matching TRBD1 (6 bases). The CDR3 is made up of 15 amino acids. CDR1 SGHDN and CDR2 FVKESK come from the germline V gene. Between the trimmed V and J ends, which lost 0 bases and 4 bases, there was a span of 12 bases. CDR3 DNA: TGTGCCAGCAGCCAAGACCTACAGGGAGTCTATGGCTACACCTTC. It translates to CASSQDLQGVYGYTF.

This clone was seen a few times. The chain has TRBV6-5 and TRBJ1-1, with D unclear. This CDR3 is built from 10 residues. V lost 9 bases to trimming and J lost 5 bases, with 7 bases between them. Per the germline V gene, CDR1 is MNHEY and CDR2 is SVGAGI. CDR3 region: CASGRTEAFF. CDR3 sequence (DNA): TGTGCCAGTGGGAGGACTGAAGCTTTCTTT.

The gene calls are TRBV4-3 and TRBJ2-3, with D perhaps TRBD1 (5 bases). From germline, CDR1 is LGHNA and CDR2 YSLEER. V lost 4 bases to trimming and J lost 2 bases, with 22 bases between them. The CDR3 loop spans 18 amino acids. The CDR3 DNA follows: TGCGCCAGCAGCCTGACCGTCCGTGGGGCACTCCCCACAGATACGCAGTATTTT. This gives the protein CASSLTVRGALPTDTQYF.

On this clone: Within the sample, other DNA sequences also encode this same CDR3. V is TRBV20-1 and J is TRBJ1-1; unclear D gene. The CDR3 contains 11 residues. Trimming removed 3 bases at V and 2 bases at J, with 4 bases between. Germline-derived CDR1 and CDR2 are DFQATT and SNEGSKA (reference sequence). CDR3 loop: CSASRNTEAFF. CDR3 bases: TGCAGTGCTAGTAGAAACACTGAAGCTTTCTTT.

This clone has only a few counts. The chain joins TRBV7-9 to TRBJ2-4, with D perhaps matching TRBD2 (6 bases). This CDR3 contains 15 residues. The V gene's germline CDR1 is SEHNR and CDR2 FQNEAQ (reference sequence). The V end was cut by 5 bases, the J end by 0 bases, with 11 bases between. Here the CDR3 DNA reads TGTGCCAGCAGCCTCCCGGGACTAGCCAAAAACATTCAGTACTTC. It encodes CASSLPGLAKNIQYF.

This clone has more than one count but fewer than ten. CDR3 DNA sequence: TGTGCCTGGAGTGGCTATCGCACTGAAGCTTTCTTT. It yields the protein CAWSGYRTEAFF. The chain joins TRBV30 to TRBJ1-1; D is ambiguous. V gave up 1 base and J gave up 4 bases, with 7 bases separating them. Germline V lookup: CDR1 GTSNPN, CDR2 SVGIG (reference sequence). The CDR3 is made up of 12 amino acids.

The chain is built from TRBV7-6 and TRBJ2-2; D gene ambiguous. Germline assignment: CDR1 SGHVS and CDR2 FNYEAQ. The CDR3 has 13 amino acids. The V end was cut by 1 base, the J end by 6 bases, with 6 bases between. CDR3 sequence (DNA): TGTGCCAGCAGCTTAGGGCCCTCCGGGGAGCTGTTTTTT. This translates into CASSLGPSGELFF.

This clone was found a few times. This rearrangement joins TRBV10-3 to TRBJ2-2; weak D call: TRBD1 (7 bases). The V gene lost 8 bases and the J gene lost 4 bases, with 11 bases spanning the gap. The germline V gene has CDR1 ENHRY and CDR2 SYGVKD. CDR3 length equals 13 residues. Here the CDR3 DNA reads TGTGCCATCGGGCAGGGGGGCACCGGGGAGCTGTTTTTT. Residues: CAIGQGGTGELFF.

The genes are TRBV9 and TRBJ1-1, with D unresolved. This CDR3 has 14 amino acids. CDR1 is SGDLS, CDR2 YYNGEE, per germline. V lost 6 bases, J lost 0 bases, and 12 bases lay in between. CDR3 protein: CASNRLSMNTEAFF. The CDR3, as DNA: TGTGCCAGCAACCGACTAAGCATGAACACTGAAGCTTTCTTT.

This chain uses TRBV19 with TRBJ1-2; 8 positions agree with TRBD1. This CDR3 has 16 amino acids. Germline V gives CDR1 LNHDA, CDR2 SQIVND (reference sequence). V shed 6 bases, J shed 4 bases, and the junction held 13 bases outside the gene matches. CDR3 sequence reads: CASSPLQGAEGYGYTF. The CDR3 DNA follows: TGTGCCAGTAGCCCTCTTCAGGGGGCAGAAGGCTATGGCTACACCTTC.

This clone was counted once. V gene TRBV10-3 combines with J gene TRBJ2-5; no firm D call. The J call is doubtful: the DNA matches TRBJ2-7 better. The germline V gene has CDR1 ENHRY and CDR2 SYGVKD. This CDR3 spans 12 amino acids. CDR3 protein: CAISELDYEQYF. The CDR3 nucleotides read TGTGCCATCAGTGAGCTTGACTACGAGCAGTACTTC.

The CDR3 DNA reads TGTGCCAGCAGCTTGGGCAGGGGGTACGAGCAGTACTTC. This codes for CASSLGRGYEQYF. J is TRBJ2-7 and V is TRBV13; TRBD1 matches 7 bases. The CDR3 totals 13 residues. CDR1 is PRHDT, CDR2 FYEKMQ, per germline (reference sequence). V gave up 3 bases and J gave up 4 bases; unmatched junction bases: 3.